Below are 4 T cell receptor beta chains sequenced from a single sample in a study of early T cells in non-severe SARS-CoV-2 infection. TCRdb ran MiXCR on the 5' RACE reads and lists one entry per CDR3 protein. The table records about 59,000 distinct CDR3 sequences, roughly 13% of them present only once. Sequencing used whole blood, obtained at baseline. The receptors derive from an adult who was a healthcare worker with PCR-confirmed SARS-CoV-2 infection or an uninfected control (not recorded which).

The sample holds a few counts of this clonotype. The rearrangement joins TRBV11-2 to TRBJ2-5; 7 positions agree with TRBD1. The germline gives CDR1 SGHAT, CDR2 FQNNGV. With V trimmed by 5 bases and J by 3 bases, 6 bases remained unmatched. The CDR3 spans 14 residues. CDR3 sequence (DNA): TGTGCCAGCAGCCGGGGACAGCTTAAAGAGACCCAGTACTTC. Its protein is CASSRGQLKETQYF. The full variable domain, with the rest looked up from reference TRBV11-2 and TRBJ2-5, is EAGVAQSPRYKIIEKRQSVAFWCNPISGHATLYWYQQILGQGPKLLIQFQNNGVVDDSQLPKDRFSAERLKGVDSTLKIQPAKLEDSAVYLCASSRGQLKETQYFGPGTRLLVL.

A few counts support this clonotype. The genes are TRBV5-1 and TRBJ1-3; the D is unclear. Germline V gene data show CDR1 as SGHRS and CDR2 as YFSETQ. The CDR3 has 15 amino acids. V lost 5 bases and J lost 4, with 16 bases in between. The CDR3 coding sequence is TGCGCCAGCAGTCCCGGTGGAGGAGCCGGAAACACCATATATTTT. This encodes CASSPGGGAGNTIYF.

The chain is built from TRBV11-2 and TRBJ1-1; D gene ambiguous. CDR1 is SGHAT, CDR2 FQNNGV, per germline. The CDR3 is 13 amino acids. Trimming left V 10 bases short and J 2 bases short, with 14 bases between. In DNA form, the CDR3 reads TGTGCCACCCAAGGGCAGCTCAACACTGAAGCTTTCTTT. Encoded protein: CATQGQLNTEAFF. The full variable domain, its missing parts supplied by reference TRBV11-2 and TRBJ1-1, is EAGVAQSPRYKIIEKRQSVAFWCNPISGHATLYWYQQILGQGPKLLIQFQNNGVVDDSQLPKDRFSAERLKGVDSTLKIQPAKLEDSAVYLCATQGQLNTEAFFGQGTRLTVV.

V is TRBV12-3 or TRBV12-4 and J is TRBJ2-3; 9 nucleotides match TRBD2. The CDR3 loop spans 15 amino acids. J gave up 5 bases and V 5 bases, and 8 bases lay outside the gene matches. CDR3 in amino acids: CASSPAGGPQDTQYF. The CDR3 DNA is TGTGCCAGCAGTCCCGCGGGAGGGCCTCAAGATACGCAGTATTTT.